The rows below give T cell receptor beta chains drawn from one sample of a study of OX40 agonist ivuxolimab in advanced cancers. The data were produced by immunoSEQ multiplex PCR, yet TCRdb's version contains in-frame clones alone and is incomplete. The table lists approximately 40,000 clones, 90% of them singletons. Sequencing was performed on CD4+ or CD8+ T cells sorted from blood, taken in a trial of the OX40 agonist ivuxolimab. Receptors were obtained from an adult with an advanced solid tumor such as melanoma, head and neck, liver or kidney cancer. Each CDR3 is given with its conserved first and last residue. Each record gives: D gene, V gene, CDR3 length, J gene, clone size, CDR3 protein, CDR3 DNA. The D gene is left open where the match is weak. Expanded clones are given a class, and other clones once, few, many or no size at all.

D gene: TRBD2; V gene: TRBV10-1; CDR3 length: 17; J gene: TRBJ2-1; clone size: .; CDR3 protein: CASSGVSGGVSYNEQFF; CDR3 DNA: TGCGCCAGCAGTGGGGTTAGCGGGGGGGTCTCCTACAATGAGCAGTTCTTC
D gene: .; V gene: TRBV5-1; CDR3 length: 13; J gene: TRBJ1-2; clone size: .; CDR3 protein: CASSFNSGGGYTF; CDR3 DNA: TGCGCCAGCAGCTTTAACTCAGGCGGAGGCTACACCTTC
D gene: .; V gene: TRBV5-1; CDR3 length: 15; J gene: TRBJ2-2; clone size: once; CDR3 protein: CASTQTQEGTGELFF; CDR3 DNA: TGCGCCAGCACCCAAACCCAGGAGGGCACCGGGGAGCTGTTTTTT
D gene: .; V gene: TRBV11-2; CDR3 length: 16; J gene: TRBJ2-1; clone size: .; CDR3 protein: CASSLGLFDKGDEQFF; CDR3 DNA: TGTGCCAGCAGCTTAGGGCTATTCGACAAAGGGGATGAGCAGTTCTTC
D gene: TRBD2; V gene: TRBV2; CDR3 length: 14; J gene: TRBJ2-3; clone size: .; CDR3 protein: CASRVSGSTDTQYF; CDR3 DNA: TGTGCCAGCAGGGTTAGCGGGAGCACAGATACGCAGTATTTT
D gene: .; V gene: TRBV5-4; CDR3 length: 13; J gene: TRBJ2-7; clone size: .; CDR3 protein: CASSFGGGYEQYF; CDR3 DNA: TGTGCCAGCAGCTTTGGTGGGGGGTACGAGCAGTACTTC
D gene: .; V gene: TRBV27; CDR3 length: 14; J gene: TRBJ2-1; clone size: .; CDR3 protein: CASSARLVVNEQFF; CDR3 DNA: TGTGCCAGCAGCGCCCGACTAGTCGTGAATGAGCAGTTCTTC
D gene: TRBD1; V gene: TRBV19; CDR3 length: 17; J gene: TRBJ2-7; clone size: once; CDR3 protein: CASSYMPPRQGSYEQYF; CDR3 DNA: TGTGCCAGTAGTTATATGCCCCCTCGACAGGGCTCCTACGAGCAGTACTTC
D gene: .; V gene: TRBV5-1; CDR3 length: 16; J gene: TRBJ2-7; clone size: .; CDR3 protein: CATGWGRPSDGYEQYF; CDR3 DNA: TGCGCCACCGGATGGGGGCGCCCCTCCGACGGCTACGAGCAGTACTTC
D gene: .; V gene: TRBV12-5; CDR3 length: 15; J gene: TRBJ1-1; clone size: .; CDR3 protein: CASGLVLGRTTEAFF; CDR3 DNA: TGTGCTAGTGGTTTGGTACTGGGGAGAACCACTGAAGCTTTCTTT
D gene: .; V gene: TRBV30; CDR3 length: 13; J gene: TRBJ2-2; clone size: .; CDR3 protein: CASMGLNTGELFF; CDR3 DNA: TGTGCCTCGATGGGCCTGAACACCGGGGAGCTGTTTTTT
D gene: TRBD1; V gene: TRBV6-1; CDR3 length: 15; J gene: TRBJ1-5; clone size: .; CDR3 protein: CASSGGQGAFQPQHF; CDR3 DNA: TGTGCCAGCAGCGGGGGACAGGGGGCGTTTCAGCCCCAGCATTTT
D gene: .; V gene: TRBV11-2; CDR3 length: 14; J gene: TRBJ2-3; clone size: .; CDR3 protein: CASSSTPSTDTQYF; CDR3 DNA: TGTGCCAGCAGCTCAACGCCTAGCACAGATACGCAGTATTTT
D gene: TRBD2; V gene: TRBV30; CDR3 length: 16; J gene: TRBJ2-1; clone size: .; CDR3 protein: CAWSVRPAGVYNEQFF; CDR3 DNA: TGTGCCTGGAGTGTACGGCCAGCGGGAGTCTACAATGAGCAGTTCTTC
D gene: TRBD2; V gene: TRBV2; CDR3 length: 15; J gene: TRBJ2-3; clone size: .; CDR3 protein: CASRKLAGVGDTQYF; CDR3 DNA: TGTGCCAGCAGGAAACTAGCGGGAGTGGGAGATACGCAGTATTTT
D gene: .; V gene: TRBV5-1; CDR3 length: 15; J gene: TRBJ1-1; clone size: .; CDR3 protein: CASSLPGIGDTEAFF; CDR3 DNA: TGCGCCAGCAGCTTGCCCGGGATTGGGGACACTGAAGCTTTCTTT
D gene: TRBD2; V gene: TRBV14; CDR3 length: 19; J gene: TRBJ2-2; clone size: .; CDR3 protein: CASSPGTSGSRSNTGELFF; CDR3 DNA: TGTGCCAGCAGCCCAGGGACTAGCGGGAGTCGATCGAACACCGGGGAGCTGTTTTTT
D gene: TRBD2; V gene: TRBV5-1; CDR3 length: 15; J gene: TRBJ2-7; clone size: .; CDR3 protein: CASSPSPSGRAEQYF; CDR3 DNA: TGCGCCAGCAGCCCCAGTCCTAGCGGGAGGGCCGAGCAGTACTTC
D gene: .; V gene: TRBV28; CDR3 length: 17; J gene: TRBJ1-4; clone size: .; CDR3 protein: CASSDPLQGKANEKLFF; CDR3 DNA: TGTGCCAGCAGTGACCCTCTTCAGGGAAAGGCTAATGAAAAACTGTTTTTT